One TCR beta chain is described in this entry. Its target is unknown. Per the germline V gene, CDR1 is SGDLS and CDR2 is YYNGEE. J was trimmed by 1 base and V by 2 bases; bases with no gene match: 2. The CDR3 covers 15 residues. This entry is derived from a study of T cell repertoires in cytomegalovirus infection. Study at large: It can be stated that public TCR beta signatures indicated CMV infection as well as a matching HLA type. Study-wide findings and caveats: Ex vivo responses were dominated by HLA-C-restricted CMV-specific TCR beta clonotypes.

Each CDR3 protein gets one entry after TCRdb re-called the reads with MiXCR. The table has around 710,000 distinct CDR3 sequences, 25% to 35% seen once. This specimen consisted of cultured CD8+ T cells from PBMCs, obtained from culture after CMV antigen stimulation. The receptor was isolated from a human donor in good health (CMV status not recorded). Some clones in this sample may be carry-over from other donors' samples. The gene calls are TRBV9 and TRBJ2-2; TRBD2 agrees at 7 bases. DNA of the CDR3: TGTGCCAGCAGCGTTGGGGGGGTGAACACCGGGGAGCTGTTTTTT. The encoded protein is CASSVGGVNTGELFF.